A selection of T cell receptor beta chains follows, all from one sample in a study of blood T cell repertoires in COVID-19. Clones were sequenced by immunoSEQ multiplex PCR, and TCRdb holds only the in-frame ones, with some missing. This sample has roughly 220,000 clones; around 80% occur once, and the top ten carry more than 4.5%. Sequencing was performed on peripheral blood. The receptor source for this set is a woman aged 55-69 years who had recovered from COVID-19. CDR3s include the opening cysteine and the closing phenylalanine or tryptophan. The D gene is left open where the match is weak. Not every row has a clone size; where given, it reads once, few, many or a size class.

d_gene,abundance,j_gene,v_gene,CDR3nt,CDR3aa
TRBD2,.,TRBJ2-1,TRBV9,TGTGCCAGCAGCGTAGTATGGACTAGCGCTGAGCAGTTCTTC,CASSVVWTSAEQFF
TRBD1,.,TRBJ1-5,TRBV7-8,TGTGCCAGCAGCCGGGACAGGGGGGGGAGCAATCAGCCCCAGCATTTT,CASSRDRGGSNQPQHF
TRBD2,.,TRBJ2-2,TRBV6-5,TGTGCCAGCATCAGACTAGCGGGGCTCACCGGGGAGCTGTTTTTT,CASIRLAGLTGELFF
.,.,TRBJ1-1,TRBV14,TGTGCCAGCAGCCACCGAGAATACACTGAAGCTTTCTTT,CASSHREYTEAFF
.,.,TRBJ1-1,TRBV7-9,TGTGCCAGCAGCAAGGGGAACACGAACACTGAAGCTTTCTTT,CASSKGNTNTEAFF
.,.,TRBJ2-2,TRBV5-1,TGCGCCAGCGGAGGGTTCGGCACCGGGGAGCTGTTTTTT,CASGGFGTGELFF
.,once,TRBJ2-1,TRBV5-1,TGCGCCAGCAGCTTGGGAGCGTCTCCCCCTCATGAGCAGTTCTTC,CASSLGASPPHEQFF
TRBD1,.,TRBJ1-1,TRBV28,TGTGCCAGCAGTGGAGGACAGGGATGGGTGAACACTGAAGCTTTCTTT,CASSGGQGWVNTEAFF
TRBD1,.,TRBJ1-4,TRBV5-6,TGTGCCAGCAGCCCAGGGACAGGGGGTGAAAAACTGTTTTTT,CASSPGTGGEKLFF
TRBD2,.,TRBJ2-1,TRBV6-6,TGTGCCAGCAGCCGAAGGGGGGCGGGGGGTCGCTACAATGAGCAGTTCTTC,CASSRRGAGGRYNEQFF
.,.,TRBJ2-1,TRBV5-4,TGTGCCAGCAGCCGGACAGACGATGAGCAGTTCTTC,CASSRTDDEQFF
TRBD1,.,TRBJ1-5,TRBV19,TGTGCCAGTAGCCGACAGGGGTGGTATAGCAATCAGCCCCAGCATTTT,CASSRQGWYSNQPQHF
.,.,TRBJ1-2,TRBV29-1,TGCAGCGTTGAAGATCCGGCTGCTAGAAACTATGGCTACACCTTC,CSVEDPAARNYGYTF
TRBD2,.,TRBJ2-1,TRBV24-1,TGTGCCACCAGTGATGTAGCGGGGGGTACGGATGAGCAGTTCTTC,CATSDVAGGTDEQFF
TRBD2,once,TRBJ2-3,TRBV10-3,TGTGCCATTTCCCGAGCGGGGGGGGTTGGCACAGATACGCAGTATTTT,CAISRAGGVGTDTQYF
TRBD2,.,TRBJ2-1,TRBV7-3,TGTGCCAGCAGCCCGACGGGGGAGCGGGGAGACAATGAGCAGTTCTTC,CASSPTGERGDNEQFF
TRBD2,.,TRBJ2-1,TRBV20-1,TGCAGCGCGCGGGAGTACAATGAGCAGTTCTTC,CSAREYNEQFF
.,.,TRBJ2-7,TRBV6-5,TGTGCCACCAAGAGAACGGTAAGCCGCTACGAGCAGTACTTC,CATKRTVSRYEQYF
TRBD1,.,TRBJ2-7,TRBV27,TGTGCCAGCAGTCCGGGGACAGTGGGCTCCTACGAGCAGTACTTC,CASSPGTVGSYEQYF
TRBD1,.,TRBJ2-2,TRBV6-2/TRBV6-3,TGTGCCAGCAGTTACTCGGACAGGGTTGGCACCGGGGAGCTGTTTTTT,CASSYSDRVGTGELFF
.,.,TRBJ2-3,TRBV9,TGTGCCAGCAGCATGGGACTGCTGGGGCCCACAGATACGCAGTATTTT,CASSMGLLGPTDTQYF
TRBD2,.,TRBJ2-3,TRBV19,TGTGCCAGTAAAAGGACTAGCGGGGGCACAGATACGCAGTATTTT,CASKRTSGGTDTQYF
.,.,TRBJ1-6,TRBV12-5,TGTGCTAGTGGTTTGGTACTGCCGGGAGAAAATAATTCACCCCTCCACTTT,CASGLVLPGENNSPLHF
TRBD1,once,TRBJ2-2,TRBV5-1,TGCGCCAGCAGCTGGACAGGGGTCACCGGGGAGCTGTTTTTT,CASSWTGVTGELFF
.,.,TRBJ2-3,TRBV5-8,TGTGCCAGCAGCGGCGGACAGCCCACAGATACGCAGTATTTT,CASSGGQPTDTQYF
TRBD1,.,TRBJ1-2,TRBV5-4,TGTGCCAGCAGCTTAGGGACAGGGAACTATGGCTACACCTTC,CASSLGTGNYGYTF
TRBD2,.,TRBJ2-3,TRBV5-1,TGCGCCAGCAGCTTTGGTCCAGCTGGGGCGGGGGGCACAGATACGCAGTATTTT,CASSFGPAGAGGTDTQYF
.,.,TRBJ2-7,TRBV4-2,TGTGCCAGCAGCCAAGGGCCCTACGAGCAGTACTTC,CASSQGPYEQYF
.,once,TRBJ1-2,TRBV4-1,TGCGCCAGCAGGCAGGGTCCGAACTATGGCTACACCTTC,CASRQGPNYGYTF
TRBD1,few,TRBJ1-4,TRBV24-1,TGTGCCACCAGTGACAGGGGGAACATCTTTAATGAAAAACTGTTTTTT,CATSDRGNIFNEKLFF
TRBD2,.,TRBJ2-3,TRBV5-1,TGCGCCAGCAAAACTAGCGGGGGGACAGATACGCAGTATTTT,CASKTSGGTDTQYF
.,.,TRBJ1-3,TRBV5-6,TGTGCCAGCAGCTTGGTACAGAACCCTGGAAACACCATATATTTT,CASSLVQNPGNTIYF
.,.,TRBJ2-1,TRBV19,TGTGCCAGTAGTATAGGGACTACCTATAGGAATGAGCAGTTCTTC,CASSIGTTYRNEQFF
TRBD2,.,TRBJ2-1,TRBV4-2,TGTGCCAGCAGCCAGCCGGGACTAGCGGGGACCAATGAGCAGTTCTTC,CASSQPGLAGTNEQFF
TRBD2,.,TRBJ2-5,TRBV7-2,TGTGCCAGCAGCTTAGGTAGTTCCCGGGGACTAGCGGGGCCTAGGACCCAGTACTTC,CASSLGSSRGLAGPRTQYF
.,.,TRBJ1-2,TRBV6-5,TGTGCCAGCAGTTACTGGCGGGAGAACCATGTTGGCTACACCTTC,CASSYWRENHVGYTF